The rows below give T cell receptor beta chains drawn from one sample of a study of blood T cells in healthy people across ages. TCRdb redid the calling of the 5' RACE reads with MiXCR, one entry per CDR3 protein. The sample has some 900,000 distinct CDR3 sequences, roughly 52% seen once. Input material: blood. These receptors were taken from a man aged 25 to 40 in good health. Each CDR3 is given with its conserved first and last residue. The order of the fields is D gene, clone size, V gene, J gene, CDR3 protein, CDR3 DNA. D genes are given only for firm matches. A row's size may be missing; if present it is once, few, many or a size class.

TRBD1	-	TRBV6-5	TRBJ2-7	CASRIDRASYEQYF	TGTGCCAGCAGAATCGACAGGGCTTCCTACGAGCAGTACTTC
TRBD1	-	TRBV30	TRBJ1-2	CAFTGGGYTF	TGTGCCTTCACAGGGGGCGGCTACACCTTC
-	-	TRBV9	TRBJ2-7	CASSVEIDPLYEQYF	TGTGCCAGCAGCGTAGAAATAGACCCCCTCTACGAGCAGTACTTC
-	few	TRBV21-1	TRBJ2-7	CASTFYEQYF	TGTGCCAGCACCTTCTACGAGCAGTACTTC
TRBD2	few	TRBV10-3	TRBJ2-5	CAIRPTSEETQYF	TGTGCCATCAGGCCCACTAGCGAAGAGACCCAGTACTTC
-	-	TRBV20-1	TRBJ2-7	CSAERIYSYNEQYF	TGCAGTGCTGAAAGGATTTACTCCTACAATGAGCAGTACTTC
-	-	TRBV12-3/TRBV12-4	TRBJ2-2	CASRRDLGTGELFF	TGTGCCAGCAGACGGGATCTAGGCACCGGGGAGCTGTTTTTT
-	few	TRBV20-1	TRBJ2-3	CSASGQPDTDTQYF	TGCAGTGCCTCCGGACAGCCGGACACAGATACGCAGTATTTT
-	-	TRBV7-2	TRBJ2-1	CASSSWAPHNEQFF	TGTGCCAGCTCGTCGTGGGCCCCCCACAATGAGCAGTTCTTC
-	few	TRBV29-1	TRBJ2-7	CSVEKGSTYEQYF	TGCAGCGTTGAGAAGGGCAGTACTTACGAGCAGTACTTC
TRBD2	-	TRBV9	TRBJ2-3	CASSFSGGLLADTQYF	TGTGCCAGCAGCTTTAGCGGGGGGTTACTGGCAGATACGCAGTATTTT
TRBD2	many	TRBV3-1	TRBJ2-1	CASSSLAGGKYNEQFF	TGTGCCAGCAGCTCGCTAGCGGGGGGCAAATACAATGAGCAGTTCTTC
TRBD2	-	TRBV11-1	TRBJ2-1	CASSHGTSGGTELYNEQFF	TGTGCCAGCAGCCACGGGACTAGCGGGGGGACAGAACTGTACAATGAGCAGTTCTTC
-	-	TRBV21-1	TRBJ2-7	CASSEKGGGSQLRPYEQYF	TGTGCCAGCAGCGAAAAAGGAGGGGGAAGTCAGTTGAGACCCTACGAGCAGTACTTC
-	few	TRBV4-3	TRBJ2-6	CASSQDPRSTSGANVLTF	TGCGCCAGCAGCCAAGATCCCAGAAGCACGTCAGGGGCCAACGTCCTGACTTTC
TRBD1	few	TRBV11-2	TRBJ2-1	CASSPSPDRNNEQFF	TGTGCCAGCAGTCCTTCACCGGACAGGAACAATGAGCAGTTCTTC
TRBD1	-	TRBV29-1	TRBJ2-7	CSARTGGLEQYF	TGCAGCGCGCGGACAGGGGGCCTCGAGCAGTACTTC
-	-	TRBV5-5	TRBJ1-1	CASSLVGAGAMGTEAFF	TGTGCCAGCAGCTTGGTGGGAGCAGGAGCAATGGGAACTGAAGCTTTCTTT
-	-	TRBV4-3	TRBJ2-7	CASSQVLQKPYEQYF	TGCGCCAGCAGCCAAGTGCTACAGAAGCCCTACGAGCAGTACTTC
-	-	TRBV6-5	TRBJ2-5	CASSYSSAEETQYF	TGTGCCAGCAGTTACTCAAGCGCGGAAGAGACCCAGTACTTC
TRBD2	-	TRBV24-1	TRBJ2-7	CATSDGLTSGRAFEQYF	TGTGCCACCAGTGATGGATTGACTAGCGGGAGGGCCTTTGAGCAGTACTTC
-	-	TRBV12-3/TRBV12-4	TRBJ1-3	CASSFSGNTIYF	TGTGCCAGCAGTTTTTCTGGAAACACCATATATTTT
TRBD1	-	TRBV5-1	TRBJ2-3	CASSPNSRDSRDTQYF	TGCGCCAGCAGCCCGAACTCCCGGGACAGCAGGGATACGCAGTATTTT
TRBD1	-	TRBV6-5	TRBJ1-1	CASRATGVTEAFF	TGTGCCAGCAGGGCGACAGGGGTTACTGAAGCTTTCTTT
-	few	TRBV7-7	TRBJ2-3	CASSIGGASDTQYF	TGTGCTAGCAGCATAGGAGGGGCATCAGATACGCAGTATTTT
-	-	TRBV7-8	TRBJ2-1	CASSSPTERVTYNEQFF	TGTGCCAGCAGTTCTCCTACAGAGCGGGTTACCTACAATGAGCAGTTCTTC
-	once	TRBV7-2	TRBJ2-7	CASSLRGASSYEQYF	TGTGCCAGCAGCCTTAGAGGGGCGAGCTCCTACGAGCAGTACTTC
-	few	TRBV7-2	TRBJ2-3	CASSLGGRGPDTQYF	TGTGCCAGCAGCTTAGGAGGCCGGGGCCCAGATACGCAGTATTTT
TRBD1	-	TRBV10-3	TRBJ1-2	CAISERTGDYGYTF	TGTGCCATCAGTGAAAGGACAGGGGACTATGGCTACACCTTC
-	-	TRBV7-6	TRBJ2-7	CASSLQTAATYEQYF	TGTGCCAGCAGCTTACAGACGGCAGCTACCTACGAGCAGTACTTC
-	-	TRBV18	TRBJ2-1	CASSPDGLGSNEQFF	TGTGCCAGCTCACCAGATGGGCTGGGTAGCAATGAGCAGTTCTTC
-	many	TRBV24-1	TRBJ2-7	CATSQGSYEQYF	TGTGCCACCTCTCAGGGATCCTACGAGCAGTACTTC
-	-	TRBV7-6	TRBJ1-6	CASSLALDGSPLHF	TGTGCCAGCAGCTTAGCGCTCGACGGCTCACCCCTCCACTTT
-	-	TRBV9	TRBJ1-1	CASSVGPEDTEAFF	TGTGCCAGCAGCGTAGGTCCTGAGGACACTGAAGCTTTCTTT
TRBD1	-	TRBV20-1	TRBJ2-7	CSARDRDRSYEQYF	TGCAGTGCTAGAGATAGGGACAGATCCTACGAGCAGTACTTC
-	few	TRBV4-1	TRBJ1-1	CASSQQVLVAEAFF	TGCGCCAGCAGCCAACAGGTCCTGGTAGCTGAAGCTTTCTTT
TRBD1	-	TRBV10-3	TRBJ2-1	CATAAGSGGNRSYNEQFF	TGTGCCACCGCAGCCGGTTCAGGGGGTAATCGCTCCTACAATGAGCAGTTCTTC
TRBD1	few	TRBV6-1	TRBJ2-7	CASSARDRVGEQYF	TGTGCCAGCAGTGCCCGGGACAGGGTTGGGGAGCAGTACTTC
-	-	TRBV3-1	TRBJ2-1	CASSQTGFWNEQFF	TGTGCCAGCAGCCAAACCGGGTTTTGGAATGAGCAGTTCTTC
TRBD2	few	TRBV20-1	TRBJ2-3	CSAPGLAGAEADTQYF	TGCAGTGCTCCGGGACTAGCGGGGGCGGAGGCAGATACGCAGTATTTT
TRBD2	-	TRBV20-1	TRBJ2-1	CSARGLAAYNEQFF	TGCAGTGCTAGAGGACTAGCGGCCTACAATGAGCAGTTCTTC
TRBD2	-	TRBV12-3/TRBV12-4	TRBJ2-3	CASSLGRAGVDTQYF	TGTGCCAGCAGTTTAGGTAGAGCGGGGGTAGATACGCAGTATTTT
-	few	TRBV5-1	TRBJ2-3	CASSLYAGATDTQYF	TGCGCCAGCAGCTTGTACGCGGGCGCCACAGATACGCAGTATTTT
-	-	TRBV20-1	TRBJ2-7	CSALGGYHYEQYF	TGCAGTGCGCTCGGAGGGTATCACTACGAGCAGTACTTC
-	many	TRBV3-1	TRBJ1-5	CASSQGTGNQPQHF	TGTGCCAGCTCACAGGGAACTGGCAATCAGCCCCAGCATTTT
-	few	TRBV4-2	TRBJ2-1	CASSLEGGQRNEQFF	TGTGCCAGCAGCCTCGAAGGGGGTCAACGGAATGAGCAGTTCTTC
TRBD2	-	TRBV20-1	TRBJ2-7	CSASTLTGGTYNEQYF	TGCAGTGCTAGTACCCTAACGGGGGGGACCTACAATGAGCAGTACTTC
-	-	TRBV27	TRBJ2-2	CASSSGRVDTGELFF	TGTGCCAGCAGTTCCGGCAGGGTTGACACCGGGGAGCTGTTTTTT
-	few	TRBV2	TRBJ1-4	CASRESQGNEKLFF	TGTGCCAGCAGGGAGTCACAGGGTAATGAAAAACTGTTTTTT
-	-	TRBV5-1	TRBJ1-2	CASSLDRHGYTF	TGTGCCAGCAGCCTCGACAGACATGGCTACACCTTC
TRBD2	-	TRBV20-1	TRBJ2-1	CSARVPGLAGGKSYNEQFF	TGCAGTGCTAGAGTCCCGGGACTAGCGGGGGGAAAGTCCTACAATGAGCAGTTCTTC